This entry lists 9 T cell receptor beta chains sequenced from one sample in a study of blood T cell repertoires in COVID-19. TCRdb's table, derived via immunoSEQ multiplex PCR, lists solely in-frame clones and lacks some. This sample has more than 35,000 clones, with 85% found just once. Sequencing used peripheral blood. These receptors all stem from a human donor in a cohort sampled during active COVID-19.

The genes are TRBV6-5 and TRBJ1-5; possibly TRBD1 for D (5 bases). Trimming took 6 bases from V and 4 from J, leaving 13 bases between them. The V gene's germline CDR1 is MNHEY and CDR2 SVGAGI. The CDR3 runs 14 residues. The CDR3 DNA reads as TGTGCCAGCAGATTGGTTCGGGGGAATCAGCCCCAGCATTTT. Translating it yields CASRLVRGNQPQHF.

This chain uses TRBV5-1 with TRBJ2-7; 9 bases align to TRBD2. J lost 7 bases, V lost 6 bases, and 5 bases had no gene match. The CDR3 totals 12 residues. From germline, CDR1 is SGHRS and CDR2 YFSETQ. CDR3 region: CASMGLADEQYF. CDR3 DNA sequence: TGCGCCAGCATGGGACTAGCAGATGAGCAGTACTTC.

This clone was picked up a small number of times. The V gene is TRBV7-2, the J gene TRBJ1-3; D unresolved. The V end was cut by 2 bases, the J end by 4 bases, with 6 bases between. The CDR3 totals 13 residues. Germline V gene lookup returns CDR1 SGHTA and CDR2 FQGNSA. For the CDR3, the DNA is TGTGCCAGCAGCTTAAGCTGGGGAAACACCATATATTTT. It codes for CASSLSWGNTIYF.

The rearrangement joins TRBV5-1 to TRBJ2-5; TRBD1 matches at 9 bases. The CDR3 contains 15 residues. The germline gives CDR1 SGHRS, CDR2 YFSETQ. The ends lost 5 bases at V and 4 bases at J; junction bases unmatched: 9. The CDR3 nucleotides are TGCGCCAGCAGTCCCGGGACAGGGTTTGGAGAGACCCAGTACTTC. Translating it yields CASSPGTGFGETQYF.

This clone appeared a few times. The genes are TRBV7-2 and TRBJ2-7, with a possible D match to TRBD2 (5 bases). Germline V lookup: CDR1 SGHTA, CDR2 FQGNSA. The CDR3 loop spans 12 amino acids. The germline V and J ends were trimmed by 5 bases and 3 bases, with 8 bases remaining between them. CDR3 DNA sequence: TGTGCCAGCAGCGACCGGGGCTACGAGCAGTACTTC. Translation: CASSDRGYEQYF.

The chain employs TRBV30 and TRBJ2-7; D unresolved. The CDR3 is 12 residues long. Germline values: CDR1 GTSNPN, CDR2 SVGIG (reference sequence). V was trimmed by 0 bases and J by 6 bases, leaving 9 bases between them. This CDR3 reads CAWSVRGFEQYF. CDR3 DNA: TGTGCCTGGAGTGTACGAGGCTTCGAGCAGTACTTC.

The gene calls are TRBV6-2 or TRBV6-3 and TRBJ1-5, with a tentative D call TRBD1 (6 bases). The CDR3 runs to 17 residues. Trimming left V 0 bases short and J 5 bases short, with 17 bases between. Germline loops: CDR1 MNHEY, CDR2 SVGEGT. This CDR3 reads CASSYSRNRVGHQPQHF. In DNA form, the CDR3 reads TGTGCCAGCAGTTACTCGAGAAACAGGGTAGGGCATCAGCCCCAGCATTTT.

The chain is built from TRBV7-9 and TRBJ1-1; D gene ambiguous. Germline-derived CDR1 and CDR2 are SEHNR and FQNEAQ (reference sequence). The CDR3 extends over 12 amino acids. Trimming stripped 1 base from V and 10 bases from J, with 10 bases between. Here the CDR3 reads CASSLEIPGAFF. Here the CDR3 DNA reads TGTGCCAGCAGCTTAGAAATCCCGGGAGCTTTCTTT.

This CDR3 reads CSVLTGGTSGEQYF. The CDR3 region has the DNA TGCAGCGTACTGACAGGGGGTACTTCGGGAGAGCAGTACTTC. This chain connects TRBV29-1 to TRBJ2-7; 9 bases match TRBD1. CDR3 length: 14 amino acids. Germline loops: CDR1 SQVTM, CDR2 ANQGSEA. V lost 6 bases, J lost 7 bases, and 13 bases stayed unmatched.